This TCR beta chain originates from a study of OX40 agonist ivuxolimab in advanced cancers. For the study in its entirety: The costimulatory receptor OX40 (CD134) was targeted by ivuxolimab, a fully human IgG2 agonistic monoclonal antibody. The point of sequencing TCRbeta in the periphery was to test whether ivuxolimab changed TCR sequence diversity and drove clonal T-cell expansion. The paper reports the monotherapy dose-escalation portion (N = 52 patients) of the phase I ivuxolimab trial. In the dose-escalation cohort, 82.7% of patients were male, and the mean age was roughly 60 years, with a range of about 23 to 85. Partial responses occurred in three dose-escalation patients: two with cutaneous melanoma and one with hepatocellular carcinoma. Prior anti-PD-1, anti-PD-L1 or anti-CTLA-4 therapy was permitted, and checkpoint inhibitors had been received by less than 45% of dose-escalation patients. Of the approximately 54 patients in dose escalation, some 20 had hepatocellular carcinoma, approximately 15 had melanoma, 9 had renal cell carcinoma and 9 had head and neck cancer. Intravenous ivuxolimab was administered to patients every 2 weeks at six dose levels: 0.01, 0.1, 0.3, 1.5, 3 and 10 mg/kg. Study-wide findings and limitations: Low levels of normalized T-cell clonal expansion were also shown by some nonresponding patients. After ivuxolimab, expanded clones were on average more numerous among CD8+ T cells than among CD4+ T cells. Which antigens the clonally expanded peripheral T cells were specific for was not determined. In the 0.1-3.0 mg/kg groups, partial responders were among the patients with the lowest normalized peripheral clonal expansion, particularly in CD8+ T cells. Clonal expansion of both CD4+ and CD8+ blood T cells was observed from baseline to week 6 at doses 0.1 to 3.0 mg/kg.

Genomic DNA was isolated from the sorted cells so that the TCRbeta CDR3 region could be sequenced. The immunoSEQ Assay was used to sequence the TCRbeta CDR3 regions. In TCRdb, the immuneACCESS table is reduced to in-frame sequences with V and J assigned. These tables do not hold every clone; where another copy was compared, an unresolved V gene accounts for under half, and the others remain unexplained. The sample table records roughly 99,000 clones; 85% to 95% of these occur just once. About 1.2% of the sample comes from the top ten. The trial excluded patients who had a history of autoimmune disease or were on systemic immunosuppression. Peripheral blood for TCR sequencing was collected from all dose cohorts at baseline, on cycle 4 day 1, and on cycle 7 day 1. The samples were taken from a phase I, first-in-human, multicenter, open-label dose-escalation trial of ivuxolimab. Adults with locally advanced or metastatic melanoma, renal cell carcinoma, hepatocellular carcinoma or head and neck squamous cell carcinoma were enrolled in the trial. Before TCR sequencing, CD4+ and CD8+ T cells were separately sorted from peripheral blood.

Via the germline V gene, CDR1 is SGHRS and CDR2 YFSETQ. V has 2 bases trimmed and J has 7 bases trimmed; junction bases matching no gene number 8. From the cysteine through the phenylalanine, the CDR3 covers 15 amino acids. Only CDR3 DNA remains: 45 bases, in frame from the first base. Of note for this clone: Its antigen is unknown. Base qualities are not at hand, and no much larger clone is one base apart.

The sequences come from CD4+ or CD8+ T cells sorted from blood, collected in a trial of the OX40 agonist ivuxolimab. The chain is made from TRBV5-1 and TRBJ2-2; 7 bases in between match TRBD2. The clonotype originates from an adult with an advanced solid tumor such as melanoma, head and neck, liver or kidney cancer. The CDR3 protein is CASSFVAGVSGELFF. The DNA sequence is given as TGCGCCAGCAGCTTTGTGGCGGGAGTTAGCGGGGAGCTGTTTTTT. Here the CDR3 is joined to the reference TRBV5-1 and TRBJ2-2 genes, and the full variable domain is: KAGVTQTPRYLIKTRGQQVTLSCSPISGHRSVSWYQQTPGQGLQFLFEYFSETQRNKGNFPGRFSGRQFSNSRSEMNVSTLELGDSALYLCASSFVAGVSGELFFGEGSRLTVL.